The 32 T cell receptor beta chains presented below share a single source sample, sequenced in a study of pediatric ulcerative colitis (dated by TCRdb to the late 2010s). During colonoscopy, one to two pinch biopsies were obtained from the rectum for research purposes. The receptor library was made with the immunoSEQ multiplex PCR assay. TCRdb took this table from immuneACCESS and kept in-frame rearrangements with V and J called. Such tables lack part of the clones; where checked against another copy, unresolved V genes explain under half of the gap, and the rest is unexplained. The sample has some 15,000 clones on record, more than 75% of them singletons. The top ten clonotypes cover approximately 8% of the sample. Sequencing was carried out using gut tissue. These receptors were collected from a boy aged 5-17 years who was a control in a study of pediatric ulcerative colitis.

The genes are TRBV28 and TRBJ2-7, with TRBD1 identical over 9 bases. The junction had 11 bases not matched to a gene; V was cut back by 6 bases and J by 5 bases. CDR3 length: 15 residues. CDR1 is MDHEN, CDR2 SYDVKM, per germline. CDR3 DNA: TGTGCCAGCAGACTCACCGGGACAGGGCCTGACGAGCAGTACTTC. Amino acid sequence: CASRLTGTGPDEQYF. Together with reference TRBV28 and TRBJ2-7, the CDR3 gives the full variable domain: DVKVTQSSRYLVKRTGEKVFLECVQDMDHENMFWYRQDPGLGLRLIYFSYDVKMKEKGDIPEGYSVSREKKERFSLILESASTNQTSMYLCASRLTGTGPDEQYFGPGTRLTVT.

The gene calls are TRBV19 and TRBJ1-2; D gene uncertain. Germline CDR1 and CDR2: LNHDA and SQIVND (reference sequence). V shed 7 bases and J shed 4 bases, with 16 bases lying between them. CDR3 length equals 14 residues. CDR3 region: CASTNGHTGYGYTF. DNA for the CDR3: TGTGCCAGTACGAACGGGCACACCGGCTATGGCTACACCTTC.

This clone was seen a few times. The CDR3 sequence is CASRDHSGANVLTF. The CDR3 coding sequence is TGTGCCAGCAGGGACCACTCTGGGGCCAACGTCCTGACTTTC. The chain uses TRBV2 and TRBJ2-6; D gene unclear. Germline values: CDR1 SNHLY, CDR2 FYNNEI. The CDR3 sequence is 14 residues long. V was cut by 6 bases and J by 0 bases, with 6 bases left in between.

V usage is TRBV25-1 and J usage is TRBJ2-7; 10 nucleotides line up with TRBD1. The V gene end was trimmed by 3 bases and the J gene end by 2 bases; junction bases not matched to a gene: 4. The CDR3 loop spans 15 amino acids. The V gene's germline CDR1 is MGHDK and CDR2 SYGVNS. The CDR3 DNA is TGTGCCAGCAGTGACGGGACAGGGGTTCCCTACGAGCAGTACTTC. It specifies CASSDGTGVPYEQYF.

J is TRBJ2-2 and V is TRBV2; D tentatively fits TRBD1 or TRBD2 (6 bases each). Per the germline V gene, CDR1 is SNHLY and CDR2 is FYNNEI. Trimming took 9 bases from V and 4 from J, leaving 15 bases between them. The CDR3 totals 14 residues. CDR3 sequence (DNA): TGTGCCAGGCAGGGGTGGGGAGGCACCGGGGAGCTGTTTTTT. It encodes CARQGWGGTGELFF.

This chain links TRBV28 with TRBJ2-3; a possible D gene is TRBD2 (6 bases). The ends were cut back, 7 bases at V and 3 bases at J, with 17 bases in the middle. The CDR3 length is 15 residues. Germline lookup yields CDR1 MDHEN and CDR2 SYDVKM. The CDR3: CASTWGEGGTDTQYF. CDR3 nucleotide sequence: TGTGCCAGCACCTGGGGGGAAGGAGGGACAGATACGCAGTATTTT.

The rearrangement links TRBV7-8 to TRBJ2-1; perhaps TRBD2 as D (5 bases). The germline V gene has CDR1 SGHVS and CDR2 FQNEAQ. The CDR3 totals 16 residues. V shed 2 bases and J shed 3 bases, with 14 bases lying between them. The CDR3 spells CASSLQVGKFYNEQFF. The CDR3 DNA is TGTGCCAGCAGCTTACAGGTCGGGAAATTCTACAATGAGCAGTTCTTC.

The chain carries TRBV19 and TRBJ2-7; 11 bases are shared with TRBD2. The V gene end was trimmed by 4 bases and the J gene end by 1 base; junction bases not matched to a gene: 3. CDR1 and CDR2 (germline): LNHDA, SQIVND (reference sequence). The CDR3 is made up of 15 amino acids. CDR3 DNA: TGTGCCAGTAGTAGACTAGCGGGATTTTCCTACGAGCAGTACTTC. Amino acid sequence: CASSRLAGFSYEQYF.

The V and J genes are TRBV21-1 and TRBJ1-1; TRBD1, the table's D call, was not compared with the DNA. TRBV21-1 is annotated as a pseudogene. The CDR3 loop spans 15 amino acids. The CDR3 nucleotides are TGTGCCAGCAGCGTCCTTACAGGGGGCATTACTGAAGCTTTCTTT. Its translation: CASSVLTGGITEAFF.

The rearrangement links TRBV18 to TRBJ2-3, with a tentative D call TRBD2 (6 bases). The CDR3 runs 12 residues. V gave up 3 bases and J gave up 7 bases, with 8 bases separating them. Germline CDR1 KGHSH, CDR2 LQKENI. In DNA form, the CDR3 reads TGTGCCAGCTCACCGGGGGGACATACGCAGTATTTT. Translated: CASSPGGHTQYF.

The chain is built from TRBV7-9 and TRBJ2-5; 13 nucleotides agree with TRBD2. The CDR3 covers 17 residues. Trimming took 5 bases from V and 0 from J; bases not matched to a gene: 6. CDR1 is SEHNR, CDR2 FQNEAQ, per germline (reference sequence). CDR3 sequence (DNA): TGTGCCAGCAGCCTGTTGGGACTAGCGGGAAACCAAGAGACCCAGTACTTC. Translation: CASSLLGLAGNQETQYF.

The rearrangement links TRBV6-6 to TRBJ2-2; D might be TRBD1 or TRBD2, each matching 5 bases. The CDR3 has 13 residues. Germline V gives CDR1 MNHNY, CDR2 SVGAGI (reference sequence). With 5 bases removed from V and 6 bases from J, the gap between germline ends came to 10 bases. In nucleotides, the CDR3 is TGTGCCAGCAGTCCCCAGGGACCCGGGGAGCTGTTTTTT. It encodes CASSPQGPGELFF.

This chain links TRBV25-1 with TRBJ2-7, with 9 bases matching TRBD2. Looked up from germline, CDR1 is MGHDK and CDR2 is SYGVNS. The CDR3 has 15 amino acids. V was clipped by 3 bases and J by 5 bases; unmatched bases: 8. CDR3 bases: TGTGCCAGCAGTGATTGGACTAGCGCCCCTGACGAGCAGTACTTC. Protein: CASSDWTSAPDEQYF.

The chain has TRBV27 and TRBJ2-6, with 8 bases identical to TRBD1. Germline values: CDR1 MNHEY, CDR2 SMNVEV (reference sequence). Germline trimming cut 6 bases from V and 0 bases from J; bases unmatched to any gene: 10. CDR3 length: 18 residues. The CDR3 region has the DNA TGTGCCAGCAGCCCCGGGACAGGCCATTACTCTGGGGCCAACGTCCTGACTTTC. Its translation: CASSPGTGHYSGANVLTF.

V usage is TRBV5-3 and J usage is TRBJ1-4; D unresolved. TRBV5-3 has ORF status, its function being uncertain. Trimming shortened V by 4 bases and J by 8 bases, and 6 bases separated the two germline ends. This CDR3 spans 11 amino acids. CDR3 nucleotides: TGTGCCAGAAGCCCGGACGAAAAACTGTTTTTT. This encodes CARSPDEKLFF.

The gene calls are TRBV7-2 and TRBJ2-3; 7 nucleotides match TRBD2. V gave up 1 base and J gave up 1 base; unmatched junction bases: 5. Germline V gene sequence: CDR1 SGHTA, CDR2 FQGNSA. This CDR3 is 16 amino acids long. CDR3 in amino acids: CASSLGSGGRTDTQYF. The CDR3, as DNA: TGTGCCAGCAGCTTAGGCTCGGGGGGACGCACAGATACGCAGTATTTT.

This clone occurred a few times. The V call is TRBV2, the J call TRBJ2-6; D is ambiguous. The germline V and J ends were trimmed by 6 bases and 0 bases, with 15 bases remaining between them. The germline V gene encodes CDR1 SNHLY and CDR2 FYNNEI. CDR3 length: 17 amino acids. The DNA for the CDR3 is TGTGCCAGCAGGGCCAACATAGCCCGCTCTGGGGCCAACGTCCTGACTTTC. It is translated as CASRANIARSGANVLTF. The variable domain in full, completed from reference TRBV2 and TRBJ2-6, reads EPEVTQTPSHQVTQMGQEVILRCVPISNHLYFYWYRQILGQKVEFLVSFYNNEISEKSEIFDDQFSVERPDGSNFTLKIRSTKLEDSAMYFCASRANIARSGANVLTFGAGSRLTVL.

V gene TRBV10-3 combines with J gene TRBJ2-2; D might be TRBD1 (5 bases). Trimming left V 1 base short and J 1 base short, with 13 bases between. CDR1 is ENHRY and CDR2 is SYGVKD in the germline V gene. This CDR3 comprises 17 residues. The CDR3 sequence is CAISEFAPRGNTGELFF. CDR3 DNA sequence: TGTGCCATCAGTGAGTTCGCGCCTAGGGGGAACACCGGGGAGCTGTTTTTT.

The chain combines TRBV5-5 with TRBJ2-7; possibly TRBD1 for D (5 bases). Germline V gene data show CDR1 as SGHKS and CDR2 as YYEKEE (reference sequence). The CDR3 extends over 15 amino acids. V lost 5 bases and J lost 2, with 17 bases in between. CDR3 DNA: TGTGCCAGCAGGAGTCACCCGGACACCCCCTACGAGCAGTACTTC. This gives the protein CASRSHPDTPYEQYF.

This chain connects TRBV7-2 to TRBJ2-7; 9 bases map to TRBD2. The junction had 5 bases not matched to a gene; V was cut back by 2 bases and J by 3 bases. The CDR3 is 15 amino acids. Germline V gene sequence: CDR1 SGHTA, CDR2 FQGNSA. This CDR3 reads CASSLTSGYHYEQYF. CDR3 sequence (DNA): TGTGCCAGCAGCTTAACTAGCGGGTATCACTACGAGCAGTACTTC.

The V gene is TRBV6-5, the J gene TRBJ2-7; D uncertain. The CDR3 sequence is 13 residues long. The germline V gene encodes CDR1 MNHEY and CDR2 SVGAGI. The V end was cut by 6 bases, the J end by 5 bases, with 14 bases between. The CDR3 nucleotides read TGTGCCAGCAGCCCACACGCAGGAAACGAGCAGTACTTC. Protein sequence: CASSPHAGNEQYF.

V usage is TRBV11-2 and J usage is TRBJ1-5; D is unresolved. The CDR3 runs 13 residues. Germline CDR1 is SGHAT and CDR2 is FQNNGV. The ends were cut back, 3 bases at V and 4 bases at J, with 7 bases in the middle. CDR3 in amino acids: CASSLQNNQPQHF. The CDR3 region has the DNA TGTGCCAGCAGCTTGCAGAATAATCAGCCCCAGCATTTT.

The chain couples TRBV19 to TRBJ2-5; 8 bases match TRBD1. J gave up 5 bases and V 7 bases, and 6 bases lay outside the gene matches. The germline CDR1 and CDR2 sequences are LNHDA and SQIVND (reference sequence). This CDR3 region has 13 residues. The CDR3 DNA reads TGTGCCAGTACGGGACAGGCACTGGAGACCCAGTACTTC. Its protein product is CASTGQALETQYF.

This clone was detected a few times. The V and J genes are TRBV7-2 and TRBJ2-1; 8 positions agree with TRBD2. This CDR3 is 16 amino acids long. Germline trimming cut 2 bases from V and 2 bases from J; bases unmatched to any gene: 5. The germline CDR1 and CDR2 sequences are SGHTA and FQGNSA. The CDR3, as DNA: TGTGCCAGCAGCTTAAATGGCGGGAGGACCTACAATGAGCAGTTCTTC. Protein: CASSLNGGRTYNEQFF.

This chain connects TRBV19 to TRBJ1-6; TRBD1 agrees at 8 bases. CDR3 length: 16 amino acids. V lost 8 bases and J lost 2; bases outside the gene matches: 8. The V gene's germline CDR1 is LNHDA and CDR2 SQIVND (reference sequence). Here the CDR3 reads CASATGTGAYNSPLHF. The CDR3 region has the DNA TGTGCCAGTGCGACCGGGACAGGAGCCTATAATTCACCCCTCCACTTT.

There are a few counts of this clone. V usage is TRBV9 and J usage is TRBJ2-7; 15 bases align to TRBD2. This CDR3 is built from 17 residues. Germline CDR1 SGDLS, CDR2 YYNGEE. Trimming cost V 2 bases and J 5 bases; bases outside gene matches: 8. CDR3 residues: CASSVGLAGGAMNEQYF. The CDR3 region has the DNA TGTGCCAGCAGCGTGGGACTAGCGGGGGGCGCGATGAACGAGCAGTACTTC.

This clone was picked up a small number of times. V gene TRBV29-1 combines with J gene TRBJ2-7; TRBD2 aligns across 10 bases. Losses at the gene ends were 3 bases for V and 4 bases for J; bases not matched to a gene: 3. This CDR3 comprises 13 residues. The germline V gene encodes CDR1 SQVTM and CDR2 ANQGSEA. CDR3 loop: CSVESGRDYEQYF. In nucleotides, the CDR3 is TGCAGCGTTGAGAGCGGGAGGGATTACGAGCAGTACTTC.

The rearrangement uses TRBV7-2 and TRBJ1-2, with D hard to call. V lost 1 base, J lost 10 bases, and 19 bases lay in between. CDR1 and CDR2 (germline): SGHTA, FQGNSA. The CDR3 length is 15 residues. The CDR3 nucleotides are TGTGCCAGCAGCTTAGAGGTTTCGGGCGCTAATTTCTACACCTTC. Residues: CASSLEVSGANFYTF.

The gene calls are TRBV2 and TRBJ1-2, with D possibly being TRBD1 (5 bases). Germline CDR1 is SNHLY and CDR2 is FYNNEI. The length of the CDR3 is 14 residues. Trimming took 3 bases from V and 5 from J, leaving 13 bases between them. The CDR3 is CASSDSGLGYGYTF. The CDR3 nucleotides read TGTGCCAGCAGTGACTCGGGGCTAGGGTATGGCTACACCTTC.

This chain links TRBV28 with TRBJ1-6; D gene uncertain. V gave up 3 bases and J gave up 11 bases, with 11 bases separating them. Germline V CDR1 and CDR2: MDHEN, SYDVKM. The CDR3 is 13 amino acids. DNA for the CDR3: TGTGCCAGCAGTTTCACGGGGTCTCCACCCCTCCACTTT. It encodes CASSFTGSPPLHF.

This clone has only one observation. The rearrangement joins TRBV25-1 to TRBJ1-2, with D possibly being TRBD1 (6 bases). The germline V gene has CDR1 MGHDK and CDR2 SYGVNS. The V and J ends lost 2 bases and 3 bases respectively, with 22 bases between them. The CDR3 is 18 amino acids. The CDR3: CASSEQTNREGLDYGYTF. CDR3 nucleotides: TGTGCCAGCAGTGAACAAACGAACAGGGAGGGTTTAGACTATGGCTACACCTTC.

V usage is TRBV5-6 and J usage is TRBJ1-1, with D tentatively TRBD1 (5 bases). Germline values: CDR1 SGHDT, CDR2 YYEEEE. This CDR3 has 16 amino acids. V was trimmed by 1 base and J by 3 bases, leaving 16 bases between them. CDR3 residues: CASSLNRGGWDTEAFF. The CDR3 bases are TGTGCCAGCAGCTTGAATAGGGGAGGATGGGACACTGAAGCTTTCTTT.